These T cell receptor beta chains were read from a single sample in a study of T cells after yellow fever vaccination. A single record per CDR3 protein comes from TCRdb applying MiXCR to the 5' RACE reads. The repertoire includes some 560,000 distinct CDR3 sequences, around 21% of them detected once, and approximately 15% sits in the top ten. The sequencing used PBMCs, collected 15 days after the yellow fever booster vaccination. The receptors originated from a man aged 30 to 39 who received the YFV17D yellow fever vaccine. Both conserved end residues are part of each CDR3. Each record gives: CDR3 DNA, CDR3 protein, J gene, D gene, V gene, clone size. The D gene is left open where the match is weak. Size values are once, few and many counts, or a class for expanded clones, and some rows have none.

TGTGCCAGCAGCCAAACGGGGGGAGAGCAGTTCTTC | CASSQTGGEQFF | TRBJ2-1 | TRBD2 | TRBV3-1 | few
TGTGCCAGTGCGCGGGACAGAGACACCGGGGAGCTGTTTTTT | CASARDRDTGELFF | TRBJ2-2 | . | TRBV2 | .
TGCAGCGTGAGGACAGGGAGTAAGGCGAACACCGGGGAGCTGTTTTTT | CSVRTGSKANTGELFF | TRBJ2-2 | TRBD1 | TRBV29-1 | few
TGTGCCAGCAGCCAAGTTTCTAGAGACAATGAGCAGTTCTTC | CASSQVSRDNEQFF | TRBJ2-1 | . | TRBV4-2 | few
TGCAGTGCTCCAGGTTTTCTGGAGACCCAGTACTTC | CSAPGFLETQYF | TRBJ2-5 | . | TRBV20-1 | .
TGTGCCAGCTCACCCCCCGTGCAGGTCGAGCAGTACTTC | CASSPPVQVEQYF | TRBJ2-7 | . | TRBV18 | few
TGCAGTGCTAGAAGTGGACAGCGGCAATTCTATATATACGAGCAGTACTTC | CSARSGQRQFYIYEQYF | TRBJ2-7 | . | TRBV20-1 | few
TGCGCCAGCAGCCAAGATACCGGGACAGAAAACAATGAGCAGTTCTTC | CASSQDTGTENNEQFF | TRBJ2-1 | TRBD1 | TRBV4-3 | few
TGTGCCAGCAGCTTCCAGGGCACCGGGGAGCTGTTTTTT | CASSFQGTGELFF | TRBJ2-2 | . | TRBV3-1 | many
TGCAGTGCCCTCCCTGGCGGGAGAGGGGCTTTTGATACGCAGTATTTT | CSALPGGRGAFDTQYF | TRBJ2-3 | TRBD2 | TRBV20-1 | .
TGCAGTGCAGGGCAGGGGGCGCTCAATGAGCAGTTCTTC | CSAGQGALNEQFF | TRBJ2-1 | TRBD1 | TRBV20-1 | .
TGTGCCAGCAGTACAGGAAATACGCAGTATTTT | CASSTGNTQYF | TRBJ2-3 | . | TRBV2 | few
TGTGCCACCGCCGGGACGATAACCTACGAGCAGTACTTC | CATAGTITYEQYF | TRBJ2-7 | . | TRBV19 | .
TGTGCCAGCAGCTTAGCGGGGCAGGGCACGGCTCAGAGGCAGTATTTT | CASSLAGQGTAQRQYF | TRBJ2-3 | . | TRBV7-2 | .
TGTGCCAGGGGAGGGGACGTCACCTCCAATGAGCAGTTCTTC | CARGGDVTSNEQFF | TRBJ2-1 | . | TRBV21-1 | .
TGTGCCAGCAGCTTGGCTAGCCCCAATGAGCAGTTCTTC | CASSLASPNEQFF | TRBJ2-1 | . | TRBV5-5 | .
TGTGCTAGCAGCACGGACATACTAGGGACCCAGTACTTC | CASSTDILGTQYF | TRBJ2-5 | . | TRBV7-7 | .
TGTGCCAGCAGCCTCATCGTGGGTGGCGGGGAGCTGTTTTTT | CASSLIVGGGELFF | TRBJ2-2 | . | TRBV5-5 | few
TGTGCCAGCAGGAATGAGGATTCACCCCTCCACTTT | CASRNEDSPLHF | TRBJ1-6 | . | TRBV27 | few
TGCAGCGTTGCTTCCGGGCTCGAGCAGTACTTC | CSVASGLEQYF | TRBJ2-7 | . | TRBV29-1 | few
TGTGCCAGCAGCTTATGGGGAGGCGGGTCAGATACGCAGTATTTT | CASSLWGGGSDTQYF | TRBJ2-3 | . | TRBV7-2 | .
TGCAGTGCTAGAGCGGTTTCCTACGAGCAGTACTTC | CSARAVSYEQYF | TRBJ2-7 | . | TRBV20-1 | few
TGTGCCATCAGTGAGTCAGACTCCGCCCAGCATTTT | CAISESDSAQHF | TRBJ1-5 | . | TRBV10-3 | .
TGTGCCAGCGGTGACACAGATACGCAGTATTTT | CASGDTDTQYF | TRBJ2-3 | . | TRBV7-9 | .
TGCAGTGCCGGGGGAGCGGGGGGCTACAATGAGCAGTTCTTC | CSAGGAGGYNEQFF | TRBJ2-1 | TRBD2 | TRBV20-1 | few
TGCGCCAGCAGCTTGGAGGATGGGGTCGAGCAGTACTTC | CASSLEDGVEQYF | TRBJ2-7 | . | TRBV5-1 | .
TGTGCCATCAGTGAGTCCGGGGCCAGGGCTAACTATGGCTACACCTTC | CAISESGARANYGYTF | TRBJ1-2 | . | TRBV10-3 | few
TGCAGTGCCACGGTGGGAGCGAACATTCAGTACTTC | CSATVGANIQYF | TRBJ2-4 | . | TRBV20-1 | .
TGTGCCAGTAGTATGAGCATCCAAGAGACCCAGTACTTC | CASSMSIQETQYF | TRBJ2-5 | . | TRBV19 | .
TGTGCCATCAGTGCACAGACAGGGCGTCGAGATAATTCACCCCTCCACTTT | CAISAQTGRRDNSPLHF | TRBJ1-6 | TRBD1 | TRBV10-3 | few
TGTGCCAGCAGTAACAACCCCCCACTAGCGGATTCCTACAATGAGCAGTTCTTC | CASSNNPPLADSYNEQFF | TRBJ2-1 | TRBD2 | TRBV27 | .
TGTGCCAGCAGTTTTCGTAGCGGCGGACATCGCAATGAGCAGTTCTTC | CASSFRSGGHRNEQFF | TRBJ2-1 | . | TRBV6-5 | .
TGTGCCAGCAGCCAAGAGGTCACACTTCGCACAGATACGCAGTATTTT | CASSQEVTLRTDTQYF | TRBJ2-3 | . | TRBV3-1 | .
TGTGCCAGCACAACCCTTACTAGCGGGAGGGGTGAGCAGTTCTTC | CASTTLTSGRGEQFF | TRBJ2-1 | TRBD2 | TRBV7-2 | .
TGTGCCAGCAGCTTTGCGGGAGGGCCTTTAGACATTCAGTACTTC | CASSFAGGPLDIQYF | TRBJ2-4 | TRBD2 | TRBV11-1 | .
TGTGCCAGCAGCGTATTCGGAGACGGGACCGGGGAGCTGTTTTTT | CASSVFGDGTGELFF | TRBJ2-2 | . | TRBV9 | few
TGTGCCAGCAGTTACCTCGCTGCAGGGGTGGGCACTGAAGCTTTCTTT | CASSYLAAGVGTEAFF | TRBJ1-1 | . | TRBV6-5 | .
TGTGCCATCAGCCCCCAGGGCGCTCACAATGAGCAGTTCTTC | CAISPQGAHNEQFF | TRBJ2-1 | . | TRBV10-3 | few
TGTGCCAGCAGGTCCCCCGGCTGGGAGGGCCTGAACGAGCAGTACTTC | CASRSPGWEGLNEQYF | TRBJ2-7 | TRBD2 | TRBV28 | few
TGTGCCAGCTGTAGGGGAACGATCATGGGATTTAATTCACCCCTCCACTTT | CASCRGTIMGFNSPLHF | TRBJ1-6 | . | TRBV6-5 | .
TGTGCCAGCAGGGCGGACGCTGTATTCTCCTACGAGCAGTACTTC | CASRADAVFSYEQYF | TRBJ2-7 | . | TRBV6-1 | .
TGTGCCAGCAGCCAGGGACGACTAGCGGGAGGAAGTGGGAATGAGCAGTTCTTC | CASSQGRLAGGSGNEQFF | TRBJ2-1 | TRBD2 | TRBV6-1 | few
TGTGCCAGCAGTTACCCAGCTCCCAAGACAGGGCTCTACGAGCAGTACTTC | CASSYPAPKTGLYEQYF | TRBJ2-7 | TRBD1 | TRBV6-5 | .
TGTGCCAGCAAGACGGTTTCATACAATCAGCCCCAGCATTTT | CASKTVSYNQPQHF | TRBJ1-5 | . | TRBV28 | few
TGTGCCAGCAGCTTAGGGCTAGCGCAAGATACGCAGTATTTT | CASSLGLAQDTQYF | TRBJ2-3 | . | TRBV7-2 | few
TGTGCCAGCAGCCCCCCACCGGGGCAGGCCGGGGTCAATGAGCAGTTCTTC | CASSPPPGQAGVNEQFF | TRBJ2-1 | . | TRBV7-3 | .
TGCAGCGCCCTCCCTGGGGACTGGGACACTGAAGCTTTCTTT | CSALPGDWDTEAFF | TRBJ1-1 | . | TRBV29-1 | .
TGTGCCAGCAGCCATTGGGGCGGGAGAGTTTACAATGAGCAGTTCTTC | CASSHWGGRVYNEQFF | TRBJ2-1 | TRBD2 | TRBV3-1 | .
TGCGCCAGCAGCCAGGGGGGGCGACTAGCGAGCACCGGGGAGCTGTTTTTT | CASSQGGRLASTGELFF | TRBJ2-2 | TRBD2 | TRBV4-3 | .
TGCAGTGCTAGGCCAGGGGTTGAGCAGTACTTC | CSARPGVEQYF | TRBJ2-7 | . | TRBV20-1 | few
. | CISVPEDRAESSYNEQFF | TRBJ2-1 | . | TRBV7-5 | .
TGTGCCAGCAGCCACAGGGCTGGGTCTAATACGCAGTATTTT | CASSHRAGSNTQYF | TRBJ2-3 | . | TRBV12-3/TRBV12-4 | .
TGTGCCAGCAGCTTAGTGGCAGGGTCCTATGGCTACACCTTC | CASSLVAGSYGYTF | TRBJ1-2 | . | TRBV7-2 | few
TGTGCCAGCAGTTTGGGGGCTGAGGTGGAGACCCAGTACTTC | CASSLGAEVETQYF | TRBJ2-5 | . | TRBV12-3/TRBV12-4 | .
TGCAGCGTTGAAGTGCCGTGGGAGCCGAGGCAGTTCTTC | CSVEVPWEPRQFF | TRBJ2-1 | . | TRBV29-1 | few
TGTGCCAGTTTCCGGGACTACAACAATGAGCAGTTCTTC | CASFRDYNNEQFF | TRBJ2-1 | TRBD2 | TRBV6-1 | .
TGTGCCAGCAGTCTCCCTGGGTACGGCACTGAAGCTTTCTTT | CASSLPGYGTEAFF | TRBJ1-1 | . | TRBV27 | few
TGTGCCAGCAGCCTAAGGTCCTCTGGGGCCAACGTCCTGACTTTC | CASSLRSSGANVLTF | TRBJ2-6 | . | TRBV7-2 | many
TGCGCCAGCAGTGCGGGACTAGCGGGTGGCTCCTACAATGAGCAGTTCTTC | CASSAGLAGGSYNEQFF | TRBJ2-1 | TRBD2 | TRBV10-1 | many
TGTGCCAGCAGCACCGGGCTAGCGGTCTCCTACGAGCAGTACTTC | CASSTGLAVSYEQYF | TRBJ2-7 | TRBD2 | TRBV12-3/TRBV12-4 | .